Sequencing of this T cell receptor (beta chain) was carried out in a study of cytomegalovirus exposure and HLA in healthy donors. A multiplex PCR was run with 60 Vbeta primers and 13 Jbeta primers. Profiled with immunoSEQ multiplex PCR; TCRdb holds only in-frame clones, not every one. In the table there are 180,000 or so clones, around 80% of which are singletons. V was clipped by 2 bases and J by 15 bases; unmatched bases: 11. The CDR3 spans 16 residues. Germline V gives CDR1 LNHNV, CDR2 YYDKDF (reference sequence). Material: PBMCs. The receptor comes from a girl aged 10 to 17 in good health and CMV-seropositive. The V and J genes are TRBV15 and TRBJ2-1; TRBD2 aligns across 15 bases. CDR3 nucleotide sequence: TGTGCCACCAGCAGAAGGACTAGCGGGAGGGCCATTAATTCGTTCTTC. Its protein product is CATSRRTSGRAINSFF.